This TCR beta chain emerged from a study of blood T cell repertoires in COVID-19. Study-wide background: COVID-19 samples from acute and convalescent phases originated in the United States, Italy and Spain. Sample material is recorded as cDNA or gDNA derived from T cells, B-cell-depleted T cells, or PBMCs.

Authors' methods: Nucleated cell counts were estimated from reference gene primer amplification. The method was immunoSEQ multiplex PCR; TCRdb's version includes in-frame clones alone and lacks a portion of them. V, J and clone size are those of that table, while D and trimming were read from the DNA. This sample carries under 100,000 clones, about 87% of them seen once, and the ten largest clones take 5.1%. The germline V gene encodes CDR1 MNHEY and CDR2 SMNVEV (reference sequence). With 4 bases clipped from V and 0 bases from J, the junction kept 1 base outside the gene matches. The CDR3 sequence is 14 residues long.

The chain couples TRBV27 to TRBJ1-1; TRBD1 agrees at 8 bases. The clonotype comes from a man in his forties with acute or convalescent COVID-19. The sequencing input was peripheral blood. The CDR3 region is CASSWTGLNTEAFF. CDR3 bases: TGTGCCAGCAGTTGGACAGGGTTGAACACTGAAGCTTTCTTT.